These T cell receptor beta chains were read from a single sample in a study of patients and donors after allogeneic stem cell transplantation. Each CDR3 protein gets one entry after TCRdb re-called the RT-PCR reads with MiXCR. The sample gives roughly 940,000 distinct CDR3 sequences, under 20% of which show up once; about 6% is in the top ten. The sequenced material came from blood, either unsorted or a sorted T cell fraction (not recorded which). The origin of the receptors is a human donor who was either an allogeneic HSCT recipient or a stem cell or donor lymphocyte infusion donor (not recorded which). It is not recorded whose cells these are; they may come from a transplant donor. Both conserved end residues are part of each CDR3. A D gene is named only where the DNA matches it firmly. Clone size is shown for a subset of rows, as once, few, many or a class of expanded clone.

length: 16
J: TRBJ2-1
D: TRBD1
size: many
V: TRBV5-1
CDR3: CASSLVAGQGYNEQFF
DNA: TGCGCCAGCAGCTTGGTCGCGGGACAGGGCTACAATGAGCAGTTCTTC

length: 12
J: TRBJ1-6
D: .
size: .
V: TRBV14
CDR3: CASSPTRSPLHF
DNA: TGTGCCAGCAGCCCGACTCGGTCACCCCTCCACTTT

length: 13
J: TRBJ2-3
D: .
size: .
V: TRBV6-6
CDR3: CASISGGLDTQYF
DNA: TGTGCCAGCATCTCCGGTGGATTAGATACGCAGTATTTT

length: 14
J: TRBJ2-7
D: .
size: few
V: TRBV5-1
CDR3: CASSSAGADYEQYF
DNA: TGCGCCAGCAGCTCCGCTGGGGCGGACTACGAGCAGTACTTC

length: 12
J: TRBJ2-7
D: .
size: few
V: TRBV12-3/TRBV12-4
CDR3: CASSSSAVEQYF
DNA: TGTGCCAGCAGCTCATCGGCAGTCGAGCAGTACTTC

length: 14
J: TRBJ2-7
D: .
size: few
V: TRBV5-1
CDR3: CASSLSTDSYEQYF
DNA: TGCGCCAGCAGCTTGTCAACTGACTCCTACGAGCAGTACTTC

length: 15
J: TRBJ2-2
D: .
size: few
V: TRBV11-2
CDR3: CASSLGTTDTGELFF
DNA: TGTGCCAGCAGCTTAGGTACTACAGACACCGGGGAGCTGTTTTTT

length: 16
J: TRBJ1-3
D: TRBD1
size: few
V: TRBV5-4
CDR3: CASSFGWGTGPNTIYF
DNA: TGTGCCAGCAGCTTTGGCTGGGGGACAGGGCCAAACACCATATATTTT

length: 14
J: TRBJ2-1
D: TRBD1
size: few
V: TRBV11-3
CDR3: CASSSGQENNEQFF
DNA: TGTGCCAGCAGCTCGGGACAGGAAAACAATGAGCAGTTCTTC

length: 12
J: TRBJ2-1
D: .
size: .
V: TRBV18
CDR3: CASSAQGYEQFF
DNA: TGTGCCAGCTCAGCGCAGGGGTATGAGCAGTTCTTC

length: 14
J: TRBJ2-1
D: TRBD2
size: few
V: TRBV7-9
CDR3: CASSLRGVYNEQFF
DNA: TGTGCCAGCAGCTTGCGGGGGGTATACAATGAGCAGTTCTTC

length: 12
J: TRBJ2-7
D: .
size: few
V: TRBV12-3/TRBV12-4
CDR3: CASSFIRNEQYF
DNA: TGTGCCAGCAGTTTCATAAGGAACGAGCAGTACTTC

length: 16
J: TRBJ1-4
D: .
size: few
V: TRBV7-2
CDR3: CASSLVNLADEEKLFF
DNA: TGTGCCAGCAGCTTAGTAAATTTGGCAGACGAGGAAAAACTGTTTTTT

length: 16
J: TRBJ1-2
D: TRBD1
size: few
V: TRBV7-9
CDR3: CASSSRPGQGGYGYTF
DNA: TGTGCCAGCAGCTCGAGACCGGGACAGGGGGGCTATGGCTACACCTTC

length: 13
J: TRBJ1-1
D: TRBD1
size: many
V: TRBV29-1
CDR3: CSVEGTVNTEAFF
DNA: TGCAGCGTTGAGGGGACAGTGAACACTGAAGCTTTCTTT

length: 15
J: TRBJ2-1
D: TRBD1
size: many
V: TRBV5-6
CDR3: CASTITGGTYNEQFF
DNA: TGTGCCAGCACCATTACAGGGGGAACCTACAATGAGCAGTTCTTC

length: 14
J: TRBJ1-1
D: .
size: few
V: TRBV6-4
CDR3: CASRSDRHGTEAFF
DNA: TGTGCCAGCAGATCAGACAGGCACGGCACTGAAGCTTTCTTT

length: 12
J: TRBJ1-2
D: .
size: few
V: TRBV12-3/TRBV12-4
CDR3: CASSFRVGDYTF
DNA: TGTGCCAGCAGTTTTAGGGTAGGTGACTACACCTTC

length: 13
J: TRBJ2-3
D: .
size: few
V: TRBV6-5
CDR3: CASSTRRVDTQYF
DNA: TGTGCCAGCAGTACTCGTCGGGTAGATACGCAGTATTTT

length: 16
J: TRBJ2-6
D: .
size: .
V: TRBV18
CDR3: CASSPYTLSGANVLTF
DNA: TGTGCCAGCTCACCATACACCCTCTCTGGGGCCAACGTCCTGACTTTC

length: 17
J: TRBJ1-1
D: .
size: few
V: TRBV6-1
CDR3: CASRPPGHSPTNTEAFF
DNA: TGTGCCAGCAGGCCTCCGGGACATTCCCCGACGAACACTGAAGCTTTCTTT

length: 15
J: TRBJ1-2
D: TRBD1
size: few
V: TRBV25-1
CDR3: CASSETGQGRYGYTF
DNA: TGTGCCAGCAGTGAAACCGGACAGGGACGCTATGGCTACACCTTC

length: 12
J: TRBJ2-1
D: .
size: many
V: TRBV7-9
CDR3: CASSPDWNEQFF
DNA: TGTGCCAGCAGCCCGGACTGGAATGAGCAGTTCTTC

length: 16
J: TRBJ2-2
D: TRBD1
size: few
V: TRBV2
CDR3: CASRPPGQVNTGELFF
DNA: TGTGCCAGCAGGCCCCCGGGACAGGTTAACACCGGGGAGCTGTTTTTT

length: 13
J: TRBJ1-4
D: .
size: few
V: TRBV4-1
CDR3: CASSPAGGEKLFF
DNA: TGCGCCAGCAGCCCTGCGGGTGGTGAAAAACTGTTTTTT

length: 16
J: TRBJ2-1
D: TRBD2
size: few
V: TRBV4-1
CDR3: CASSQPGTRSSNEQFF
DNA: TGCGCCAGCAGCCAACCCGGGACTAGGTCCTCCAATGAGCAGTTCTTC

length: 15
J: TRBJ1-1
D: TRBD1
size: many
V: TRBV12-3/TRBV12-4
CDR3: CASSSGQGAYTEAFF
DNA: TGTGCCAGCAGTTCCGGACAGGGGGCCTACACTGAAGCTTTCTTT

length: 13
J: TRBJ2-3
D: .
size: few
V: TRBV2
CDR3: CASSEVEGDTQYF
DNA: TGTGCCAGCAGTGAAGTCGAAGGAGATACGCAGTATTTT

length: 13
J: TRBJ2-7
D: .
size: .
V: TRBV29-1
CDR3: CSVQQVTSYEQYF
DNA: TGCAGCGTGCAACAGGTTACCTCCTACGAGCAGTACTTC

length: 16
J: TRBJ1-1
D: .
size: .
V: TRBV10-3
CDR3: CAISESVNNLNTEAFF
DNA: TGTGCCATCAGTGAGTCTGTCAACAACTTGAACACTGAAGCTTTCTTT

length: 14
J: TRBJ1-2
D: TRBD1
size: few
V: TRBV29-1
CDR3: CSAPDRDEGYGYTF
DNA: TGCAGCGCCCCCGACAGGGATGAGGGCTATGGCTACACCTTC

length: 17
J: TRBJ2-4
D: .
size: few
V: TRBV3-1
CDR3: CASRPGGGTVAKNIQYF
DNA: TGTGCCAGCCGCCCCGGGGGCGGGACTGTAGCCAAAAACATTCAGTACTTC

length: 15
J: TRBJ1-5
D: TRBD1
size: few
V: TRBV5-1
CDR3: CASSEEGQDNQPQHF
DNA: TGCGCCAGCAGCGAGGAAGGACAGGACAATCAGCCCCAGCATTTT

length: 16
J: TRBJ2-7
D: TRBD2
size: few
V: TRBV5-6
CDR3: CASSLGGSGTTLEQYF
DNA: TGTGCCAGCAGCTTGGGAGGTAGCGGGACCACTTTGGAGCAGTACTTC

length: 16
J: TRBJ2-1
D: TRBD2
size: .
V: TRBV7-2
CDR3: CASSSTSGSRLGEQFF
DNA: TGTGCCAGCAGCTCCACTAGCGGGAGCCGGCTAGGGGAGCAGTTCTTC

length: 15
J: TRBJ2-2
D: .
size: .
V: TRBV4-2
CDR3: CASGINQGNTGELFF
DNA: TGTGCCAGCGGCATTAATCAGGGGAACACCGGGGAGCTGTTTTTT

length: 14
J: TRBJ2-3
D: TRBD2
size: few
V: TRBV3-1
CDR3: CASGGGRTTDTQYF
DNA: TGTGCCAGCGGTGGCGGGAGGACCACAGATACGCAGTATTTT

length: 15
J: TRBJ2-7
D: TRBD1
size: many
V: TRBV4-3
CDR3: CASSQARTGSYEQYF
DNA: TGCGCCAGCAGCCAAGCCAGGACAGGGAGCTACGAGCAGTACTTC

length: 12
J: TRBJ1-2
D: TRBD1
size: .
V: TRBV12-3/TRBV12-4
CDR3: CASSITGDGYTF
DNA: TGTGCCAGCAGCATAACAGGGGATGGCTACACCTTC

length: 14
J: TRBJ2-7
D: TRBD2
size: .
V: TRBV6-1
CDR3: CASTRLAGGDEQYF
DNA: TGTGCCAGCACCAGACTAGCGGGAGGTGACGAGCAGTACTTC

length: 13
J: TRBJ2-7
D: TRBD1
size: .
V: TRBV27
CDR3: CASRTGGTYEQYF
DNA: TGTGCCAGCAGGACAGGGGGAACCTACGAGCAGTACTTC

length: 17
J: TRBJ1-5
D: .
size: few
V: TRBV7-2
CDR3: CASSFGSRSTSNQPQHF
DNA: TGTGCCAGCAGCTTTGGCAGCCGTTCAACTAGCAATCAGCCCCAGCATTTT

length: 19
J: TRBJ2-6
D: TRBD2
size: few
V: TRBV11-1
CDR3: CASSFMSGLAGAGANVLTF
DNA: TGTGCCAGCAGCTTTATGTCGGGACTAGCGGGAGCTGGGGCCAACGTCCTGACTTTC

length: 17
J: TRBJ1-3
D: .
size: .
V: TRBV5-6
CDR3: CASSLEVRGGSGNTIYF
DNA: TGTGCCAGCAGCTTGGAGGTTCGCGGGGGTTCTGGAAACACCATATATTTT

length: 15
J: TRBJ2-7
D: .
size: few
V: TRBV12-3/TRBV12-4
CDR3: CASSGERGAKDEQYF
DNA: TGTGCCAGCAGTGGGGAAAGAGGGGCGAAGGACGAGCAGTACTTC

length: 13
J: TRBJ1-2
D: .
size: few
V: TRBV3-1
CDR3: CASSQDSSYGYTF
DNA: TGTGCCAGCAGCCAAGATTCGAGCTATGGCTACACCTTC

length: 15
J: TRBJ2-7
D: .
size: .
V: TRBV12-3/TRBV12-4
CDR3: CASSLDAGLGYEQYF
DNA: TGTGCCAGCAGTTTAGATGCAGGCCTCGGCTACGAGCAGTACTTC

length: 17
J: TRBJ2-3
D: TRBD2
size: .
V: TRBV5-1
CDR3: CASSLWGLAGGPDTQYF
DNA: TGCGCCAGCAGCTTGTGGGGACTAGCGGGAGGGCCCGATACGCAGTATTTT

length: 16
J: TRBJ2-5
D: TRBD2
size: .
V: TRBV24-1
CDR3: CATSDPGTSGKETQYF
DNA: TGTGCCACCAGTGACCCCGGGACTAGCGGGAAAGAGACCCAGTACTTC

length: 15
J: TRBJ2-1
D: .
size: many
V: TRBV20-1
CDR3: CSASVSTSSYNEQFF
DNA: TGCAGTGCTAGCGTTTCGACTAGCTCCTACAATGAGCAGTTCTTC

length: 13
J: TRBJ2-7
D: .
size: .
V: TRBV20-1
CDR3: CSARRDGASEQYF
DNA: TGCAGTGCTAGACGGGACGGGGCCTCCGAGCAGTACTTC

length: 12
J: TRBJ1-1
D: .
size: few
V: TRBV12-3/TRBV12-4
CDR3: CASSDYPLRAFF
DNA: TGTGCCAGCAGCGACTATCCGCTACGAGCTTTCTTT

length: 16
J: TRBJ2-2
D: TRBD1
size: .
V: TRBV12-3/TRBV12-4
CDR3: CASSPDTPRGTGELFF
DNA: TGTGCCAGCAGTCCCGACACGCCCAGGGGGACCGGGGAGCTGTTTTTT

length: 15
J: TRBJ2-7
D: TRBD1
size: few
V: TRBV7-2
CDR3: CASSLEGTATYEQYF
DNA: TGTGCCAGCAGCTTAGAAGGGACAGCAACCTACGAGCAGTACTTC

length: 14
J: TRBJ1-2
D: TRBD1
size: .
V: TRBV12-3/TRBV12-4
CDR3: CASNLDRDNYGYTF
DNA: TGTGCCAGCAACTTGGACAGGGACAACTATGGCTACACCTTC

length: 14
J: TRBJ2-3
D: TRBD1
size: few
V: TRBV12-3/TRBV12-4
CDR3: CASSFDRGRDTQYF
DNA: TGTGCCAGCAGTTTCGACAGGGGGCGAGATACGCAGTATTTT

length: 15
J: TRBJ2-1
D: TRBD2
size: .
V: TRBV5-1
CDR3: CASSLAGTSREEQFF
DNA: TGCGCCAGCAGCTTGGCCGGGACTAGCCGAGAAGAGCAGTTCTTC

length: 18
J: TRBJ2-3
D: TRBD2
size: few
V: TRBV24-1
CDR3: CATSGRSGGGWLTDTQYF
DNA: TGTGCCACCAGTGGCAGAAGCGGGGGAGGGTGGTTGACAGATACGCAGTATTTT

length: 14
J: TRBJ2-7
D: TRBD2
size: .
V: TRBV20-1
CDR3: CSASQVTSGYEQYF
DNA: TGCAGTGCTAGTCAGGTGACTAGCGGCTACGAGCAGTACTTC